This is a list of T cell receptor beta chains from one sample in a study of CD8+ T cells in alopecia areata. Assay used: immunoSEQ multiplex PCR; TCRdb lists only in-frame clones, some missing. Seen here are 110,000 to 150,000 clones, 82% observed once, and the top ten hold around a quarter. The sequencing used CD8+ T cells sorted from blood, collected at week 4, from a patient treated with tofacitinib. These receptors all come from a human donor with alopecia areata. Each CDR3 is given with its conserved first and last residue. A D gene is named only where the DNA matches it firmly. A row's size may be missing; if present it is once, few, many or a size class.

CDR3nt	CDR3aa	v_gene	j_gene	abundance	d_gene
TGTGCCAGCACCTTCTTGTTAGGGGACAATGAGCAGTTCTTC	CASTFLLGDNEQFF	TRBV11-3	TRBJ2-1	-	-
TGTGCCAGCAGCGGGACTAGCGGGGGAACCTACGAGCAGTACTTC	CASSGTSGGTYEQYF	TRBV7-6	TRBJ2-7	-	TRBD2
TGCAGCGTTGTCTGGACTAGCGGGGCCCACACCGGGGAGCTGTTTTTT	CSVVWTSGAHTGELFF	TRBV29-1	TRBJ2-2	-	TRBD2
TGTGCCAGCAGCTTGGTGCGCGTAGGTCGGCTCACAGATACGCAGTATTTT	CASSLVRVGRLTDTQYF	TRBV5-6	TRBJ2-3	-	-
TGCGCCAGCAGGATAGCGGGGCAAGAGACCCAGTACTTC	CASRIAGQETQYF	TRBV10-2	TRBJ2-5	-	TRBD2
TGTGCCAGCAGTTCCCGGTCCTGGGGGGATACGCAGTATTTT	CASSSRSWGDTQYF	TRBV27	TRBJ2-3	-	-
TGTGCATCCTGCGTAGGGCAACACTCTGGAAACACCATATATTTT	CASCVGQHSGNTIYF	TRBV19	TRBJ1-3	-	-
TGTGCCAGCAGTTCCCCGGGGGGCTCTGTTCAAGAGACCCAGTACTTC	CASSSPGGSVQETQYF	TRBV27	TRBJ2-5	-	-
TGCAGCGTTGACCCCAGGGGACTGGCAAGGGGTAATGAGCAGTTCTTC	CSVDPRGLARGNEQFF	TRBV29-1	TRBJ2-1	-	-
TGTGGAGGGGGCCCCAGGGACACTGAAGCTTTCTTT	CGGGPRDTEAFF	TRBV9	TRBJ1-1	-	TRBD1
TGTGCCAGCAGCTCCCGGGGAGACACCGGGGAGCTGTTTTTT	CASSSRGDTGELFF	TRBV11-2	TRBJ2-2	-	-
TGCGCCAGCAGCCACCAGACTAGCTCCTACGAGCAGTACTTC	CASSHQTSSYEQYF	TRBV4-1	TRBJ2-7	-	-
TGTGCCAGCCCGGATGAGGGATGGACCGGGGAGCTGTTTTTT	CASPDEGWTGELFF	TRBV7-9	TRBJ2-2	few	-
TGTGCCAGCAGCGTAGGACAGCCCGAGTACCAAGAGACCCAGTACTTC	CASSVGQPEYQETQYF	TRBV9	TRBJ2-5	-	-
TGTGCCAGCAGCCGGGGGACTCTACTAGCCAAAAACATTCAGTACTTC	CASSRGTLLAKNIQYF	TRBV7-2	TRBJ2-4	-	-
TGTGCCTGGAGTGTAGCGAGGTTGGGCGAGCAGTACTTC	CAWSVARLGEQYF	TRBV30	TRBJ2-7	-	-
TGTGCCAGTGCCGTTGAGGGCGGGGTGTACAATGAGCAGTTCTTC	CASAVEGGVYNEQFF	TRBV27	TRBJ2-1	-	-
TGTGCCAGTAGTCCCTGGACAGGGGGCTTGCCCGGGGCCAACGTCCTGACTTTC	CASSPWTGGLPGANVLTF	TRBV19	TRBJ2-6	once	TRBD1
TGTGCCAGCAGTGAAGGGCCGACCAGAGCGATTTCCTCTGGGGCCAACGTCCTGACTTTC	CASSEGPTRAISSGANVLTF	TRBV2	TRBJ2-6	-	-
TGTGCTAGCAGCTTATACGCAGGGACCACAGATACGCAGTATTTT	CASSLYAGTTDTQYF	TRBV7-7	TRBJ2-3	-	-
TGTGCCAGCAGTTACATCGTAGGGGGAGAGACTGAAGCTTTCTTT	CASSYIVGGETEAFF	TRBV6-6	TRBJ1-1	-	-
TGTGCCAGTACTAGACTAGCGGGGACCTACGAGCAGTACTTC	CASTRLAGTYEQYF	TRBV5-6	TRBJ2-7	-	TRBD2
TGTGCCAGTAGTATATTAATTGGGCCTGGATACAATGAGCAGTTCTTC	CASSILIGPGYNEQFF	TRBV19	TRBJ2-1	-	-
TGTGCCAGCAGTGAATACGGGATATTGAACACTGAAGCTTTCTTT	CASSEYGILNTEAFF	TRBV25-1	TRBJ1-1	once	-
TGTGCCAGCAGCCCGAGACAGGGATGGACCGGGGAGCTGTTTTTT	CASSPRQGWTGELFF	TRBV7-9	TRBJ2-2	-	TRBD1
TGTGCCAGCAGCTTAGAAGTGGGTTTCGATGAGCAGTTCTTC	CASSLEVGFDEQFF	TRBV7-9	TRBJ2-1	-	-
TGCGCCAGCAGCCAAGTACAGGGTAATTCCTACGAGCAGTACTTC	CASSQVQGNSYEQYF	TRBV4-1	TRBJ2-7	-	-
TGCGCCAGCAGCTTGTCTCAGGACACTGAAGCTTTCTTT	CASSLSQDTEAFF	TRBV5-1	TRBJ1-1	-	-
TGTGCCAGCACCCCCAGCGGGATCAACACCGGGGAGCTGTTTTTT	CASTPSGINTGELFF	TRBV7-9	TRBJ2-2	few	TRBD2
TGCAGCGTTACATTCGAGAACACCGGGGAGCTGTTTTTT	CSVTFENTGELFF	TRBV29-1	TRBJ2-2	few	-
TGCGCCAGCAGCCAAGAGGTTGGGGCGAACTATGGCTACACCTTC	CASSQEVGANYGYTF	TRBV4-1	TRBJ1-2	-	-
TGTGCCAGCAGCTTAGGATGGGATATCCACGAGCAGTACTTC	CASSLGWDIHEQYF	TRBV11-2	TRBJ2-7	-	-
TGTGCCAGCAGCCCTGACGAGCAGTACTTC	CASSPDEQYF	TRBV7-9	TRBJ2-7	-	-
TGTGCCTGGAGTGCGTCTAGCGTCGATGAGCAGTTCTTC	CAWSASSVDEQFF	TRBV30	TRBJ2-1	-	-
TGTGCTAGCAGCCCAGGACAGGGGAAAGCGAACACCGGGGAGCTGTTTTTT	CASSPGQGKANTGELFF	TRBV7-7	TRBJ2-2	few	TRBD1
TGCAGCGTCTGGACAGGGCGGGGTCAGCCCCAGCATTTT	CSVWTGRGQPQHF	TRBV29-1	TRBJ1-5	-	TRBD1
TGTGCCAGCAGCTCCTACATGATAGCTAACTATGGCTACACCTTC	CASSSYMIANYGYTF	TRBV7-9	TRBJ1-2	-	-
TGTGCCAGCAGCACTACGACTACATACAATGAGCAGTTCTTC	CASSTTTTYNEQFF	TRBV9	TRBJ2-1	-	-
TGTGCCAGCAGCCACACTCGGACTAGCGCTCAAGAGACCCAGTACTTC	CASSHTRTSAQETQYF	TRBV14	TRBJ2-5	-	TRBD2
TGCGCCAGCAGCCAAGATCTTTCGGCTCAGCCCCAGCATTTT	CASSQDLSAQPQHF	TRBV4-3	TRBJ1-5	few	-
TGCGCCAGCAGCTCCCGGGACAGGGGGCTGACAGATACGCAGTATTTT	CASSSRDRGLTDTQYF	TRBV5-1	TRBJ2-3	-	TRBD1
TGTGCCAGTAGACTGGGGGCCGGGGAGCTGTTTTTT	CASRLGAGELFF	TRBV19	TRBJ2-2	-	-